These T cell receptor beta chains were read from a single sample in a study of shared clonotypes between healthy human individuals. Generated by immunoSEQ multiplex PCR, the TCRdb table keeps only in-frame clones and is missing some. The top ten clones hold approximately 0.062% of a sample with more than 400,000 clones, roughly 95% of them seen once. Sequenced sample: naive CD4+ T cells sorted from blood. The receptors here all came from a woman aged 25 to 39 in good health. CDR3s leave out the opening cysteine and the closing phenylalanine or tryptophan.

cdr3_aa	j_call	v_call
AASRGGYQVDQPQH	TRBJ1-5	TRBV19
ASSPGLAGGRQYNEQF	TRBJ2-1	TRBV4-1
ASGVAGAYEQY	TRBJ2-7	TRBV7-9
ASSPTDGNQPQH	TRBJ1-5	TRBV7-3
ASSLVAQAPEQF	TRBJ2-1	TRBV11-1
ASSPSKGNEAF	TRBJ1-1	TRBV18
ASRGDEEKLF	TRBJ1-4	TRBV2
ASSDSGERYYNEQF	TRBJ2-1	TRBV6-1
ASSRGQGLGEQY	TRBJ2-7	TRBV5-1
ASSHRQGGFTDTQY	TRBJ2-3	TRBV4-1
ASSGVRTDNTGELF	TRBJ2-2	TRBV2
ASSITSGSVGTQY	TRBJ2-5	TRBV7-7
ASSDGTEGAF	TRBJ1-1	TRBV9
ASGSVGPTYEQY	TRBJ2-7	TRBV28
ASSYNQGFGYT	TRBJ1-2	TRBV27
ASSPRQRTNEKLF	TRBJ1-4	TRBV18
AWSVFGSNQPQH	TRBJ1-5	TRBV30
SVGGLGYEQY	TRBJ2-7	TRBV29-1
ASSPDNSYEQY	TRBJ2-7	TRBV7-2
ASSDSGSYEQY	TRBJ2-7	TRBV10-1
ASSLTGTGGAGNYGYT	TRBJ1-2	TRBV4-1
ASSFSGYSGNTIY	TRBJ1-3	TRBV28
ASSSPQLQPQH	TRBJ1-5	TRBV28
ASSTSGRAFADTQY	TRBJ2-3	TRBV4-1
VRSLEWNWSSAETQY	TRBJ2-5	TRBV7-5